This record concerns one T cell receptor beta chain sequence. Antigen unknown. These data are taken from a study of T cell responses to AZD1222 COVID-19 vaccine. The study, taken as a whole, reports: CD4 TCRs covered the whole spike, strongest at regions 160-218 and 743-854.

This CDR3 is 13 amino acids long. Trimming removed 6 bases from V and 10 bases from J, with 14 bases in between. CDR1 is SGHDT and CDR2 is YYEEEE in the germline V gene. This table comes from immunoSEQ multiplex PCR, and its TCRdb copy is limited to in-frame clones, with some not included. The profile shows hundreds of thousands of clones, around 93% of them singletons. The chain recombines TRBV5-6 with TRBJ1-6; possibly TRBD1 for D (6 bases). The material was peripheral blood, obtained on day 0 of MenACWY control vaccination. This clonotype was obtained from an adult in good health. This chain's CDR3 is CASTQTGSSPLHF. The CDR3 region has the DNA TGTGCCAGCACCCAGACAGGAAGCTCACCCCTCCACTTT.